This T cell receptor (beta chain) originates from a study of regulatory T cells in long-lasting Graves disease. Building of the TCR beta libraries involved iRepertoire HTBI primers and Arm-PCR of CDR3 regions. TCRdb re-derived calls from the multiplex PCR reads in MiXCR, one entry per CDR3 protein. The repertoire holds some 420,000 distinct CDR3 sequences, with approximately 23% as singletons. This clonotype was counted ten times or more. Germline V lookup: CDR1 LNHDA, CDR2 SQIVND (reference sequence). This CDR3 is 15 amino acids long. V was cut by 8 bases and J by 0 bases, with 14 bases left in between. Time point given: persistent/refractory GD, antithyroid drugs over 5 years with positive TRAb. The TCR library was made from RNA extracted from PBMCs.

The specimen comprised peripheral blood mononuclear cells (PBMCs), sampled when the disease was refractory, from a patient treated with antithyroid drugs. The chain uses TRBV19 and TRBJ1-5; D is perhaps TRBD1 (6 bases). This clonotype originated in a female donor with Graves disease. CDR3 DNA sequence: TGTGCCAGTGGGGCAGGGGCGGATAGCAATCAGCCCCAGCATTTT. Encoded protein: CASGAGADSNQPQHF. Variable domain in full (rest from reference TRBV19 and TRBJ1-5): DGGITQSPKYLFRKEGQNVTLSCEQNLNHDAMYWYRQDPGQGLRLIYYSQIVNDFQKGDIAEGYSVSREKKESFPLTVTSAQKNPTAFYLCASGAGADSNQPQHFGDGTRLSIL.